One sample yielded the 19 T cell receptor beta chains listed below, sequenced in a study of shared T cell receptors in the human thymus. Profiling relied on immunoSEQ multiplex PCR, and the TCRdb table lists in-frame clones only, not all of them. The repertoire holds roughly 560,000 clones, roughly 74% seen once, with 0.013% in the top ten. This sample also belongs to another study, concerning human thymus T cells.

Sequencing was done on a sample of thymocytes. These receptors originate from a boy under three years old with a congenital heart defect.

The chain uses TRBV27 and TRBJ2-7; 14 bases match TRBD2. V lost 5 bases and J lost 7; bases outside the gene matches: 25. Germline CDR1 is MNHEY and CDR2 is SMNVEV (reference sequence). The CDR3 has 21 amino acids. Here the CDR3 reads CASSPPPRGTSGRPPFGEQYF. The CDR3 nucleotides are TGTGCCAGCAGTCCACCCCCCCGGGGGACTAGCGGGAGACCTCCATTCGGGGAGCAGTACTTC.

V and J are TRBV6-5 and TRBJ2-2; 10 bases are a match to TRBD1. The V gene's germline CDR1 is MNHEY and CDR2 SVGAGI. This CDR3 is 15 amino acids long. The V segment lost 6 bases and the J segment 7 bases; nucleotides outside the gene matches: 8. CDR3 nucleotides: TGTGCCAGCAGCCACGACAGGGGGCATAACGGGGAGCTGTTTTTT. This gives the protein CASSHDRGHNGELFF.

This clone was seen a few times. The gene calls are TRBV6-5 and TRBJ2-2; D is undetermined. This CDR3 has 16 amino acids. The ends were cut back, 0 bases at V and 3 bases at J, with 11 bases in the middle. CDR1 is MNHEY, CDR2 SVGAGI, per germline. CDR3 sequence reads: CASSYSKVRYTGELFF. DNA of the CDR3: TGTGCCAGCAGTTACTCGAAAGTACGGTACACCGGGGAGCTGTTTTTT.

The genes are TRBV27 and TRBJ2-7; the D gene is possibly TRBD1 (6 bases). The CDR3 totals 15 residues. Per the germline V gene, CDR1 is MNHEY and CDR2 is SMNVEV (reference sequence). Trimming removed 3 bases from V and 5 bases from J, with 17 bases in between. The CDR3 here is CASSLDSLGANEQYF. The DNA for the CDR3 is TGTGCCAGCAGTTTGGACAGCCTCGGCGCAAACGAGCAGTACTTC.

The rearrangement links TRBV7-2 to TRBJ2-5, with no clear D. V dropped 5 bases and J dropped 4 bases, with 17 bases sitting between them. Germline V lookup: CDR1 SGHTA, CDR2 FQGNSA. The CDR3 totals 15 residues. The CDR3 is CASSHRHLVGETQYF. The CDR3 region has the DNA TGTGCCAGCAGCCACCGACACTTAGTAGGAGAGACCCAGTACTTC.

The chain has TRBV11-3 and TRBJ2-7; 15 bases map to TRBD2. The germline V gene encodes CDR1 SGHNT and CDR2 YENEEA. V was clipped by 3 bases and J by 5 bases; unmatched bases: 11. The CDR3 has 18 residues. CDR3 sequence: CASSFRTSGRAHHHEQYF. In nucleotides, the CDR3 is TGTGCCAGCAGCTTCAGGACTAGCGGGAGGGCCCACCACCACGAGCAGTACTTC. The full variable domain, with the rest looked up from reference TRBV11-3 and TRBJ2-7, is EAGVVQSPRYKIIEKKQPVAFWCNPISGHNTLYWYLQNLGQGPELLIRYENEEAVDDSQLPKDRFSAERLKGVDSTLKIQPAELGDSAVYLCASSFRTSGRAHHHEQYFGPGTRLTVT.

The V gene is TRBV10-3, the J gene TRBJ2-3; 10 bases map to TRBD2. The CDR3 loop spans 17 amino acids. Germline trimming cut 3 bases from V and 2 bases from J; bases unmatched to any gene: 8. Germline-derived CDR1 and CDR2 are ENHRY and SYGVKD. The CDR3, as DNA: TGTGCCATCAGTGATGAACTAGCGGGACCGTACACAGATACGCAGTATTTT. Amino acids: CAISDELAGPYTDTQYF.

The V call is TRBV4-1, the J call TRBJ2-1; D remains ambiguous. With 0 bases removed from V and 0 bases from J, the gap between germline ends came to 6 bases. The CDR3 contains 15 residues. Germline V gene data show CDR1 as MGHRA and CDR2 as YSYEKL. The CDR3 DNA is TGCGCCAGCAGCCAAGAGTTCCGCTCCTACAATGAGCAGTTCTTC. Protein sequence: CASSQEFRSYNEQFF.

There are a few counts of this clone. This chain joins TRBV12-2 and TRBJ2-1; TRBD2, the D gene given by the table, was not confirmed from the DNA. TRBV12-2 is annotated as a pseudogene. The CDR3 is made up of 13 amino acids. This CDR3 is CASRSDWYNEQFF. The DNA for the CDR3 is TGTGCAAGTCGCTCCGACTGGTACAATGAGCAGTTCTTC.

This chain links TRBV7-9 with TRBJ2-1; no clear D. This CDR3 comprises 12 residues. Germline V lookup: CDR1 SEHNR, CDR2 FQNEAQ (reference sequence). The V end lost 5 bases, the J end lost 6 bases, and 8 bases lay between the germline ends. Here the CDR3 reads CASSRDSNEQFF. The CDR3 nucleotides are TGTGCCAGCAGCCGAGACTCCAATGAGCAGTTCTTC.

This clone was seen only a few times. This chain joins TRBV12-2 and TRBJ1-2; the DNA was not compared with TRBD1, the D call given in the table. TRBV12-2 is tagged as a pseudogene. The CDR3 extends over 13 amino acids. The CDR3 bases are TGTGCAAGTCGCTTACAGGGGATGTATGGCTACACCTTC. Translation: CASRLQGMYGYTF.

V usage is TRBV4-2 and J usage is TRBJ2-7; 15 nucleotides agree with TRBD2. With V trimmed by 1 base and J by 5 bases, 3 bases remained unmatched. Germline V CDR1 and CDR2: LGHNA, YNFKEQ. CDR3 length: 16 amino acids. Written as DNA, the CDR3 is TGTGCCAGCAGCCAAGTGGGACTAGCGGGAGGTCACGAGCAGTACTTC. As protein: CASSQVGLAGGHEQYF.

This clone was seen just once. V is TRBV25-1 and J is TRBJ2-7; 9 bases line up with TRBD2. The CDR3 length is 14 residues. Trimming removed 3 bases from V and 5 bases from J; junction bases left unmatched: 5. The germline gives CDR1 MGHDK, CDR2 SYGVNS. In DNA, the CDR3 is TGTGCCAGCAGTGAGAAACTAGCGGGCAACGAGCAGTACTTC. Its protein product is CASSEKLAGNEQYF.

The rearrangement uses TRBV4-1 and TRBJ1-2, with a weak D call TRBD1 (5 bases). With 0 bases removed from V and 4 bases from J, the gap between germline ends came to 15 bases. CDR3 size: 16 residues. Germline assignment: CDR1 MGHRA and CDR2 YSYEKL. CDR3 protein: CASSQDQGFSGYGYTF. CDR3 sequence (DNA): TGCGCCAGCAGCCAAGATCAGGGCTTTAGTGGCTATGGCTACACCTTC.

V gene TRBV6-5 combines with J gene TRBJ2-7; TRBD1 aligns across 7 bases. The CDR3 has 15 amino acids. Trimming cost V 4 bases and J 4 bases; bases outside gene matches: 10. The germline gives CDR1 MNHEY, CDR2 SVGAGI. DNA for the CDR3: TGTGCCAGCAGTTCTTCCGGGACAGCTTATTACGAGCAGTACTTC. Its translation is CASSSSGTAYYEQYF.

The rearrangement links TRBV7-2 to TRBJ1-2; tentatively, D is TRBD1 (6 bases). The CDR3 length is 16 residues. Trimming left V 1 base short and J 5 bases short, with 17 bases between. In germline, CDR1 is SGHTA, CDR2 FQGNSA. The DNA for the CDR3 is TGTGCCAGCAGCTTAGTCCGGCCGGGGGGCAGATATGGCTACACCTTC. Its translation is CASSLVRPGGRYGYTF. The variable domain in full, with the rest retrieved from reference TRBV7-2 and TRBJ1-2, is GAGVSQSPSNKVTEKGKDVELRCDPISGHTALYWYRQSLGQGLEFLIYFQGNSAPDKSGLPSDRFSAERTGGSVSTLTIQRTQQEDSAVYLCASSLVRPGGRYGYTFGSGTRLTVV.

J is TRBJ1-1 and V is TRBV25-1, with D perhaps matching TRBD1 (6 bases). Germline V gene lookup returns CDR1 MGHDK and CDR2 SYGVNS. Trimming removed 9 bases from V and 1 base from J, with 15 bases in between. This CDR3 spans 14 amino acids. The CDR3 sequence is CARLSQGRNTEAFF. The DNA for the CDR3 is TGTGCCAGACTTTCCCAGGGGCGGAACACTGAAGCTTTCTTT.

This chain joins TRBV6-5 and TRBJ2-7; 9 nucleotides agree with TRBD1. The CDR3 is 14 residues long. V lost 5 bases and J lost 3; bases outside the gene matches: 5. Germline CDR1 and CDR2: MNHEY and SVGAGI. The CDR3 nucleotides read TGTGCCAGCAGTCGGAGGGACAGGGACTACGAGCAGTACTTC. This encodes CASSRRDRDYEQYF.

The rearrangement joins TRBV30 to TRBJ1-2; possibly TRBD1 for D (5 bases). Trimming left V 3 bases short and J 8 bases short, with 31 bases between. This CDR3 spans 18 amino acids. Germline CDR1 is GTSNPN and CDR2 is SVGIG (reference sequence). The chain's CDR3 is CAWSGTGGRNIPWGGYTF. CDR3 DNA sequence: TGTGCCTGGAGCGGAACAGGTGGTCGAAACATACCCTGGGGAGGCTACACCTTC. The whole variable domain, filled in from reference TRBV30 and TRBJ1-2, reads SQTIHQWPATLVQPVGSPLSLECTVEGTSNPNLYWYRQAAGRGLQLLFYSVGIGQISSEVPQNLSASRPQDRQFILSSKKLLLSDSGFYLCAWSGTGGRNIPWGGYTFGSGTRLTVV.